The present entry profiles one T cell receptor (beta chain) with its context. Antigen specificity is unknown. This specimen comes from a study of cytomegalovirus exposure and HLA in healthy donors. Overall study: The approximately 120 validation repertoires, a later analysis reported, used the same platform as the approximately 730 repertoires from the first cohort. The study's findings and limits: Usually a TCR sequence was rare, but some public TCRs were found in many donors.

It was the roughly 110-subject validation cohort, separate from the approximately 700-subject first cohort, to which the donors belonged. Using immunoSEQ multiplex PCR, the repertoire was profiled, and TCRdb retains in-frame clones only, with some absent. The sample consists of roughly 150,000 clones, more than 75% of them appearing once. Germline CDR1 is LNHNV and CDR2 is YYDKDF (reference sequence). The CDR3 runs 11 residues. V lost 6 bases to trimming and J lost 8 bases, with 8 bases between them. The chain uses TRBV15 and TRBJ1-3; D gene unclear. The sequence was collected from a young man in good health and CMV-seropositive. The sample taken for sequencing was PBMCs. The CDR3 DNA reads TGTGCCACCAGTTTTCTAGACACCATATATTTT. It is translated as CATSFLDTIYF.